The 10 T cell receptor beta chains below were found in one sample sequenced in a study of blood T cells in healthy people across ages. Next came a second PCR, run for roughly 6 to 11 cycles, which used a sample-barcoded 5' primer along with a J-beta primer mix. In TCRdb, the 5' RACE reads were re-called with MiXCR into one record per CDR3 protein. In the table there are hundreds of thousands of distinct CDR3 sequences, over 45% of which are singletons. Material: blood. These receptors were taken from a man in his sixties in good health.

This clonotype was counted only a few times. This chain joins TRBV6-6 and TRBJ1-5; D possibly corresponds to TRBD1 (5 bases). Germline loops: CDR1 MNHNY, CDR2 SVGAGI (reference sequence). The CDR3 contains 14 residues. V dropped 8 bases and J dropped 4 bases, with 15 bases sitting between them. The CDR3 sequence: CASQSQGPNQPQHF. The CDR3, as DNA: TGTGCCAGCCAGTCGCAGGGTCCGAATCAGCCCCAGCATTTT.

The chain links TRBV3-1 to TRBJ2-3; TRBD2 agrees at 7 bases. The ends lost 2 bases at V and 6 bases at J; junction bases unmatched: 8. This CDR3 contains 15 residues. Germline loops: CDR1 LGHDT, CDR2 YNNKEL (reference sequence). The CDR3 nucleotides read TGTGCCAGCAGCCAACGGCGCGGGAGTGTTGATACGCAGTATTTT. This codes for CASSQRRGSVDTQYF.

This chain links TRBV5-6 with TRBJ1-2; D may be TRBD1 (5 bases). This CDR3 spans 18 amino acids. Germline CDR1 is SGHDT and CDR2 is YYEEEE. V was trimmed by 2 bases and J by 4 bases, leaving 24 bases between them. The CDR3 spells CASSFESSVGGFGYGYTF. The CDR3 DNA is TGTGCCAGCAGCTTCGAGTCTTCGGTGGGGGGATTCGGCTATGGCTACACCTTC.

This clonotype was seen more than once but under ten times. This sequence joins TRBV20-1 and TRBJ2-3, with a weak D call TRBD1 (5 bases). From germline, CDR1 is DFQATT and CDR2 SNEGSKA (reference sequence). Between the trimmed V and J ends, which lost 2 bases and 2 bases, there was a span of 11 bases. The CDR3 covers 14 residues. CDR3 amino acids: CSARFGGHTDTQYF. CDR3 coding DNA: TGCAGTGCTAGATTCGGCGGACACACAGATACGCAGTATTTT.

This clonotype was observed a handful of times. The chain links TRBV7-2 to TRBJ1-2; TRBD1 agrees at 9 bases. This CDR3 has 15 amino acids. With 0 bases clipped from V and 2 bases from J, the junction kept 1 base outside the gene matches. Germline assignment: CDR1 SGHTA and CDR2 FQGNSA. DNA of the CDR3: TGTGCCAGCAGCTTAGCCGGGACAGGGAACTATGGCTACACCTTC. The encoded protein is CASSLAGTGNYGYTF. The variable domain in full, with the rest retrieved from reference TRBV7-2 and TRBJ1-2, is GAGVSQSPSNKVTEKGKDVELRCDPISGHTALYWYRQSLGQGLEFLIYFQGNSAPDKSGLPSDRFSAERTGGSVSTLTIQRTQQEDSAVYLCASSLAGTGNYGYTFGSGTRLTVV.

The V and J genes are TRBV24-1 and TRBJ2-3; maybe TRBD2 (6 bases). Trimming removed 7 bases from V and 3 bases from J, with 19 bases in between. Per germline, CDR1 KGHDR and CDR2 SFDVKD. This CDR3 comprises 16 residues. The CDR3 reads CATSDPSLGRTDTQYF. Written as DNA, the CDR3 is TGTGCCACCAGCGACCCGTCTTTGGGGAGGACAGATACGCAGTATTTT.

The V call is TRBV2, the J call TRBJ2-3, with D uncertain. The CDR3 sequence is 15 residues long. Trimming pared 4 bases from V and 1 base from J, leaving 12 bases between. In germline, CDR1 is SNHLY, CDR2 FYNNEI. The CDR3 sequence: CASSASGFGTDTQYF. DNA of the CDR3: TGTGCCAGCAGTGCTTCCGGCTTCGGCACAGATACGCAGTATTTT.

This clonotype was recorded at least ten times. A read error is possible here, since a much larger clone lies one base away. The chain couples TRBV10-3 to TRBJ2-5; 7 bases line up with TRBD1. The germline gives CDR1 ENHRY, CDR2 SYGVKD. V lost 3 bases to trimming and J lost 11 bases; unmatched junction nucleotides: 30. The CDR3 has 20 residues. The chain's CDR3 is CAISELGQVFGAVGDNEQYF. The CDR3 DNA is TGTGCCATCAGTGAACTTGGACAGGTCTTTGGGGCTGTGGGGGACAATGAGCAGTACTTC.

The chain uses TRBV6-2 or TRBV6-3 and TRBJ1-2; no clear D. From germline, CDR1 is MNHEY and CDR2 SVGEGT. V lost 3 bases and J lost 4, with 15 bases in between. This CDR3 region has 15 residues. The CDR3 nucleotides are TGTGCCAGCAGTTATGGTGTGACACAAATCTATGGCTACACCTTC. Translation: CASSYGVTQIYGYTF.

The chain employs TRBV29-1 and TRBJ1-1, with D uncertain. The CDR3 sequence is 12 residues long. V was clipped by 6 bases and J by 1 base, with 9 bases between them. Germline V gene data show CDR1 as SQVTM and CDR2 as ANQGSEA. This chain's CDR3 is CSVGSANTEAFF. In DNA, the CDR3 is TGCAGCGTGGGGTCGGCGAACACTGAAGCTTTCTTT.